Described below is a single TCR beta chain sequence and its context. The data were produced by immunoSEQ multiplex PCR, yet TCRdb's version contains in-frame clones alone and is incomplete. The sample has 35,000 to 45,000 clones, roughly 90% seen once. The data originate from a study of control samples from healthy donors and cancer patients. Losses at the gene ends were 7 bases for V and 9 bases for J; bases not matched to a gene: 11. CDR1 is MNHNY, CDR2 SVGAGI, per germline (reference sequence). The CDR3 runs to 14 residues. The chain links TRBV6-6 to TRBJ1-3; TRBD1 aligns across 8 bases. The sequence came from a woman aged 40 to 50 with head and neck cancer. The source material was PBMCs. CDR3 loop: CASTHRDRRPTIYF. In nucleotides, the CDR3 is TGTGCCAGCACACACCGGGACAGGCGGCCCACCATATATTTT.